The next 30 T cell receptor beta chains were all read from a single sample in a study of blood T cells in healthy people across ages. The use of a sample-barcoded 5' primer and a J-beta primer mix characterized a second PCR of roughly 6 to 11 cycles. MiXCR, run by TCRdb on the 5' RACE reads, gives a single entry per CDR3 protein. Among roughly 930,000 distinct CDR3 sequences listed, around 48% were seen once. What was sequenced was blood. The source is a man younger than 40 in good health.

This clonotype was found many times. The V call is TRBV29-1, the J call TRBJ2-7, with 11 nucleotides matching TRBD1. V was clipped by 6 bases and J by 6 bases; unmatched bases: 4. This CDR3 contains 12 residues. CDR1 is SQVTM, CDR2 ANQGSEA, per germline. The CDR3 bases are TGCAGCGTGGGACAGGGGGTTGGCGAGCAGTACTTC. It specifies CSVGQGVGEQYF.

This clonotype was observed at least ten times. This sequence joins TRBV7-2 and TRBJ2-3; D remains ambiguous. The CDR3 totals 12 residues. Deletions cut 2 bases from V and 0 bases from J, with 0 bases between. The V gene's germline CDR1 is SGHTA and CDR2 FQGNSA. The CDR3 is CASSLSTDTQYF. The CDR3 nucleotides read TGTGCCAGCAGCTTAAGCACAGATACGCAGTATTTT.

This clonotype has at least ten counts. V usage is TRBV7-2 and J usage is TRBJ1-5; TRBD1 agrees at 9 bases. The CDR3 runs 13 residues. CDR1 is SGHTA, CDR2 FQGNSA, per germline. V shed 5 bases and J 6 bases; nucleotides not matched to a gene: 2. The DNA for the CDR3 is TGTGCCAGCAGCCCGACAGGGGGTCAGCCCCAGCATTTT. Translation gives CASSPTGGQPQHF.

This chain joins TRBV9 and TRBJ2-1; TRBD1 agrees at 9 bases. This CDR3 is 16 amino acids long. CDR1 is SGDLS, CDR2 YYNGEE, per germline. Trimming cost V 4 bases and J 7 bases; bases outside gene matches: 12. The CDR3 DNA is TGTGCCAGCAGCCCGTACCTTCAACAGGGGGCGAATGAGCAGTTCTTC. Its protein product is CASSPYLQQGANEQFF.

Only a few counts were recorded for this clonotype. This sequence joins TRBV5-1 and TRBJ2-3, with D possibly being TRBD2 (6 bases). V was clipped by 2 bases and J by 4 bases, with 20 bases between them. The CDR3 loop spans 17 amino acids. From germline, CDR1 is SGHRS and CDR2 YFSETQ. The CDR3 nucleotides read TGCGCCAGCAGCTTTCTGTCTGGGCTAGCGCGGCCAGATACGCAGTATTTT. The encoded protein is CASSFLSGLARPDTQYF.

The rearrangement links TRBV27 to TRBJ2-5; 8 nucleotides agree with TRBD1. The J call may be faulty, since TRBJ2-7 better matches the DNA end. CDR1 is MNHEY and CDR2 is SMNVEV in the germline V gene (reference sequence). The CDR3 has 16 amino acids. The CDR3 sequence is CASSQSAGQGANEQYF. CDR3 DNA sequence: TGTGCCAGCAGTCAGTCCGCAGGGCAGGGGGCCAACGAGCAGTACTTC.

This chain links TRBV28 with TRBJ1-2; 8 bases line up with TRBD1. The V gene end was trimmed by 4 bases and the J gene end by 8 bases; junction bases not matched to a gene: 9. The CDR3 contains 14 residues. Germline CDR1 reads MDHEN; CDR2 reads SYDVKM. The CDR3 DNA follows: TGTGCCAGCAGTTACACAGGGGGTGTGCGGGGCTACACCTTC. This codes for CASSYTGGVRGYTF.

The table lists this clonotype with a few counts. In nucleotides, the CDR3 is TGCAGTGCGAAAACCGGGACAAAGAACACCGGGGAGCTGTTTTTT. As protein: CSAKTGTKNTGELFF. This chain connects TRBV20-1 to TRBJ2-2; tentatively, D is TRBD1 (6 bases). Trimming removed 6 bases at V and 1 base at J, with 15 bases between. Germline CDR1 reads DFQATT; CDR2 reads SNEGSKA (reference sequence). The CDR3 is made up of 15 amino acids.

This clonotype was recorded many times. The rearrangement joins TRBV5-1 to TRBJ2-7; D is ambiguous. This CDR3 spans 15 amino acids. Germline CDR1 reads SGHRS; CDR2 reads YFSETQ. Trimming took 5 bases from V and 6 from J, leaving 21 bases between them. CDR3 nucleotide sequence: TGCGCCAGCAGTTCCGAATTTCCGGGTTCGTCCGAGCAGTACTTC. Protein: CASSSEFPGSSEQYF.

V and J are TRBV25-1 and TRBJ2-7, with D perhaps matching TRBD2 (7 bases). Germline loops: CDR1 MGHDK, CDR2 SYGVNS. The CDR3 has 17 residues. Between the trimmed V and J ends, which lost 1 base and 1 base, there was a span of 17 bases. The chain's CDR3 is CASSESMRGGASYEQYF. CDR3 in DNA: TGTGCCAGCAGTGAATCAATGAGAGGGGGGGCGTCCTACGAGCAGTACTTC.

This clonotype came up once. The genes are TRBV7-2 and TRBJ2-7; 7 positions agree with TRBD2. The germline V gene encodes CDR1 SGHTA and CDR2 FQGNSA. V was pared by 4 bases and J by 6 bases, with 12 bases of the junction left unmatched. The length of the CDR3 is 15 residues. CDR3 protein: CASSSSLAGVFEQYF. The CDR3 DNA reads as TGTGCCAGCAGCTCCTCCCTCGCGGGAGTCTTCGAGCAGTACTTC.

The chain carries TRBV12-3 or TRBV12-4 and TRBJ1-2; 7 bases agree with TRBD1. This CDR3 is 13 amino acids long. With V trimmed by 6 bases and J by 6 bases, 7 bases remained unmatched. As DNA, the CDR3 is TGTGCCAGCAGGGATGACAGGGTGGATGGCTACACCTTC. It yields the protein CASRDDRVDGYTF.

The rearrangement links TRBV7-2 to TRBJ2-3; 8 bases fit TRBD2. Trimming at V came to 1 base and at J to 6 bases, leaving 12 bases not matched to a gene. The germline V gene has CDR1 SGHTA and CDR2 FQGNSA. This CDR3 has 17 amino acids. The CDR3 spells CASSLDIAGLRRDTQYF. The CDR3 nucleotides are TGTGCCAGCAGCTTAGATATAGCGGGGCTTCGCCGGGATACGCAGTATTTT.

This rearrangement joins TRBV5-1 to TRBJ1-1; the D is unclear. V gave up 2 bases and J gave up 3 bases, with 14 bases separating them. Germline lookup yields CDR1 SGHRS and CDR2 YFSETQ. CDR3 size: 15 residues. CDR3 bases: TGCGCCAGCAGCTTCGGGTGGGGTGATGACACTGAAGCTTTCTTT. This encodes CASSFGWGDDTEAFF.

The V gene is TRBV3-1, the J gene TRBJ1-1; unclear D gene. The CDR3 has 16 amino acids. CDR1 and CDR2 (germline): LGHDT, YNNKEL (reference sequence). The germline V and J ends were trimmed by 3 bases and 5 bases, with 19 bases remaining between them. The CDR3 sequence: CASSHSGRAYGTEAFF. For the CDR3, the DNA is TGTGCCAGCAGCCACTCGGGGAGGGCGTACGGTACTGAAGCTTTCTTT.

The J gene is TRBJ2-5, the V gene TRBV3-1; weak D call: TRBD1 (5 bases). The CDR3 loop spans 14 amino acids. CDR1 and CDR2 from the germline V gene are LGHDT and YNNKEL (reference sequence). The V end lost 1 base, the J end lost 7 bases, and 13 bases lay between the germline ends. Here the CDR3 reads CASSQGISQGTQYF. The CDR3 bases are TGTGCCAGCAGCCAAGGAATTAGCCAGGGGACCCAGTACTTC.

This clonotype was counted only a few times. The chain couples TRBV29-1 to TRBJ2-7, with TRBD1 matching over 8 bases. The CDR3 runs to 14 residues. Germline V CDR1 and CDR2: SQVTM, ANQGSEA. Trimming took 2 bases from V and 3 from J; bases not matched to a gene: 6. Written as DNA, the CDR3 is TGCAGCGTTGAAATCGCAGGGGGCGGCTACGAGCAGTACTTC. It translates to CSVEIAGGGYEQYF.

The chain uses TRBV10-3 and TRBJ2-3, with unresolved D. Trimming took 4 bases from V and 4 from J, leaving 9 bases between them. This CDR3 is built from 13 residues. Germline V gives CDR1 ENHRY, CDR2 SYGVKD. The CDR3 spells CAISGPMADTQYF. CDR3 bases: TGTGCCATCAGTGGACCGATGGCAGATACGCAGTATTTT.

This clonotype was counted a few times. The chain recombines TRBV11-2 with TRBJ2-1; D gene unclear. CDR3 length equals 15 residues. Germline loops: CDR1 SGHAT, CDR2 FQNNGV. Between the trimmed V and J ends, which lost 5 bases and 8 bases, there was a span of 19 bases. CDR3 protein: CASSPNAGHWDEQFF. DNA for the CDR3: TGTGCCAGCAGCCCCAACGCCGGGCACTGGGATGAGCAGTTCTTC.

The J gene is TRBJ2-5, the V gene TRBV7-2; TRBD1 is a possible D gene (6 bases). V was trimmed by 8 bases and J by 5 bases, leaving 18 bases between them. Germline values: CDR1 SGHTA, CDR2 FQGNSA. The CDR3 covers 14 residues. CDR3: CASFKWGPSETQYF. The CDR3 coding sequence is TGTGCCAGCTTCAAGTGGGGGCCGTCCGAGACCCAGTACTTC. The full variable domain, with the rest looked up from reference TRBV7-2 and TRBJ2-5, is GAGVSQSPSNKVTEKGKDVELRCDPISGHTALYWYRQSLGQGLEFLIYFQGNSAPDKSGLPSDRFSAERTGGSVSTLTIQRTQQEDSAVYLCASFKWGPSETQYFGPGTRLLVL.

This clonotype showed up many times. V gene TRBV12-3 or TRBV12-4 combines with J gene TRBJ2-1; D remains unclear. The CDR3 runs to 13 residues. V was shortened by 1 base and J by 9 bases, with 10 bases between the two germline ends. As DNA, the CDR3 is TGTGCCAGCAGTTTAGTGGGTAAAGGTGAGCAGTTCTTC. Protein: CASSLVGKGEQFF.

Regarding this clonotype: Since a much larger clone is just one base distant, this may be a read error. The CDR3 DNA reads TGTGCCAGCAGTCCTAGACCGGGACAGATCCAAGAGACCCAGTTCTTC. It codes for CASSPRPGQIQETQFF. The chain recombines TRBV27 with TRBJ2-1; 7 nucleotides agree with TRBD1. Trimming removed 5 bases from V and 13 bases from J; junction bases left unmatched: 20. The length of the CDR3 is 16 residues. From germline, CDR1 is MNHEY and CDR2 SMNVEV (reference sequence).

This chain uses TRBV19 with TRBJ2-5; TRBD2 might be the D (5 bases). Matching the DNA end better, TRBJ2-7 makes the J call doubtful. This CDR3 has 14 amino acids. The germline V gene has CDR1 LNHDA and CDR2 SQIVND (reference sequence). The CDR3 DNA reads as TGTGCCAGTAGAAAGGACTGGGCTAGCTACGAGCAGTACTTC. Protein product: CASRKDWASYEQYF.

The chain has TRBV28 and TRBJ2-1; D not resolved. The CDR3 loop spans 16 amino acids. CDR1 and CDR2 from the germline V gene are MDHEN and SYDVKM. V lost 2 bases and J lost 0, with 11 bases in between. The CDR3 DNA is TGTGCCAGCAGTTTAGAGGCTTTGAGCTCCTACAATGAGCAGTTCTTC. It encodes CASSLEALSSYNEQFF.

This clonotype was counted between two and nine times. The chain carries TRBV4-3 and TRBJ1-2; no clear D. The CDR3 loop spans 15 amino acids. The V gene lost 0 bases and the J gene lost 4 bases, with 12 bases spanning the gap. The germline CDR1 and CDR2 sequences are LGHNA and YSLEER. The CDR3 spells CASSQDLSPGYGYTF. DNA of the CDR3: TGCGCCAGCAGCCAAGATCTTTCGCCGGGCTATGGCTACACCTTC.

The chain carries TRBV4-3 and TRBJ1-4; TRBD1 is a possible D gene (6 bases). V was cut by 1 base and J by 7 bases, with 13 bases left in between. Germline values: CDR1 LGHNA, CDR2 YSLEER. CDR3 length equals 15 residues. CDR3 DNA: TGCGCCAGCAGCCAAGTTGGGGGGCTCGGTGAAAAACTGTTTTTT. Its protein product is CASSQVGGLGEKLFF.

This clonotype was seen a few times. V usage is TRBV27 and J usage is TRBJ2-1; 9 nucleotides match TRBD1. Germline CDR1 is MNHEY and CDR2 is SMNVEV (reference sequence). The J segment lost 7 bases and the V segment lost 2 bases, leaving 9 bases of the junction unmatched. The CDR3 runs to 16 residues. CDR3: CASSLIGQGPLNEQFF. CDR3 nucleotides: TGTGCCAGCAGTTTAATCGGACAGGGGCCACTAAATGAGCAGTTCTTC.

In its sample, this clonotype was seen once. The chain joins TRBV7-2 to TRBJ2-7, with D unresolved. The CDR3 runs 15 residues. CDR1 is SGHTA, CDR2 FQGNSA, per germline. V was shortened by 5 bases and J by 0 bases, with 14 bases between the two germline ends. The CDR3 is CASSQQWKSSYEQYF. The CDR3, as DNA: TGTGCCAGCAGCCAGCAGTGGAAAAGCTCCTACGAGCAGTACTTC.

This chain connects TRBV6-5 to TRBJ2-5; D may be TRBD2 (6 bases). Trimming removed 4 bases at V and 3 bases at J, with 15 bases between. The length of the CDR3 is 15 residues. Germline V gene lookup returns CDR1 MNHEY and CDR2 SVGAGI. The CDR3 nucleotides read TGTGCCAGCAGTTCCCCCGGGGGAGTAGAAGAGACCCAGTACTTC. This translates into CASSSPGGVEETQYF.

This rearrangement joins TRBV7-9 to TRBJ1-1; possibly TRBD1 for D (5 bases). The CDR3 length is 19 residues. Trimming cost V 0 bases and J 0 bases, with 20 bases left between them. From germline, CDR1 is SEHNR and CDR2 FQNEAQ (reference sequence). In nucleotides, the CDR3 is TGTGCCAGCAGCTTAGCTCAGGGCAACGAACAAGCAGTGAACACTGAAGCTTTCTTT. It encodes CASSLAQGNEQAVNTEAFF.